This T cell receptor (beta chain) was identified during a study of T cells in Graves' hyperthyroidism and ophthalmopathy. Amplified TCR beta CDR3 regions derived from RNA transcripts. First-round RT-PCR with HTBI primers amplified the TCR CDR3 region. In TCRdb, the multiplex PCR reads were re-called with MiXCR into one record per CDR3 protein. The profile shows 250,000 to 300,000 distinct CDR3 sequences, roughly 18% of them singletons. Trimming took 7 bases from V and 6 from J, leaving 16 bases between them. The CDR3 has 14 residues. Germline-derived CDR1 and CDR2 are SGHRS and YFSETQ. This sequence originates from a man aged 50-59 years with Graves' ophthalmopathy. Sequencing was done on a sample of blood. V usage is TRBV5-1 and J usage is TRBJ2-2; D ambiguous. CDR3 residues: CASGPEWFAGELFF. The DNA of the CDR3 is TGCGCCAGCGGGCCTGAATGGTTCGCCGGGGAGCTGTTTTTT.